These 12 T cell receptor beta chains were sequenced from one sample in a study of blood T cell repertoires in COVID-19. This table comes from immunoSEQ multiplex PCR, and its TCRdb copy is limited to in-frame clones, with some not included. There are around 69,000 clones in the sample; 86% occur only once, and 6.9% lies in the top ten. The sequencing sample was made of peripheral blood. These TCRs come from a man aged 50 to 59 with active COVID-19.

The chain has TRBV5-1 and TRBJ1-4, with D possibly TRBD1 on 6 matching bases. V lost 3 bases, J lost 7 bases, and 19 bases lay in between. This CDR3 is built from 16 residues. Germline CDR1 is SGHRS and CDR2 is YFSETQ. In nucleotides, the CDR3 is TGCGCCAGCAGCTCGGGGTACAGGGCAGTAGGTGAAAAACTGTTTTTT. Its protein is CASSSGYRAVGEKLFF.

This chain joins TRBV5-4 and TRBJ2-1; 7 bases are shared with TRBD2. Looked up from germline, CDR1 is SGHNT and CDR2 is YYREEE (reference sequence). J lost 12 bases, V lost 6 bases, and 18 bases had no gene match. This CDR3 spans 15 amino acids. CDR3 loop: CASTQQRDGSMAQFF. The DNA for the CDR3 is TGTGCCAGCACCCAACAGCGGGACGGGTCGATGGCGCAGTTCTTC.

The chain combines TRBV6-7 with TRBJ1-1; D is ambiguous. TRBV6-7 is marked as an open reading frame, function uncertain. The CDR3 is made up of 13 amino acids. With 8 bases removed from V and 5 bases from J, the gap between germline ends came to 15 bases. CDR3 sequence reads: CASARPGRTEAFF. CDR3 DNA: TGTGCCAGCGCAAGGCCAGGAAGGACTGAAGCTTTCTTT.

The CDR3 reads CAWGQGETDTQYF. CDR3 DNA: TGTGCCTGGGGACAGGGGGAGACAGATACGCAGTATTTT. The V and J genes are TRBV7-9 and TRBJ2-3; TRBD1 matches at 11 bases. V shed 11 bases, J shed 3 bases, and the junction held 4 bases outside the gene matches. CDR3 length: 13 amino acids. CDR1 is SEHNR and CDR2 is FQNEAQ in the germline V gene (reference sequence).

Here the CDR3 DNA reads TGTGCCAGCAGTGATGGGGGACTAGCGGGAGGGCAAAATGAGCAGTTCTTC. Protein sequence: CASSDGGLAGGQNEQFF. The chain employs TRBV25-1 and TRBJ2-1, with 16 bases that match TRBD2. The CDR3 extends over 17 amino acids. Per germline, CDR1 MGHDK and CDR2 SYGVNS. V shed 3 bases and J 7 bases; nucleotides not matched to a gene: 6.

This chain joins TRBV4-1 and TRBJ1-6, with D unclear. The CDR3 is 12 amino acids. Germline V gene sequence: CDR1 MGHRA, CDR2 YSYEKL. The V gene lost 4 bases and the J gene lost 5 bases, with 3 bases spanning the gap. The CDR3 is CASSLDNSPLHF. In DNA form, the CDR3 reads TGCGCCAGCAGCCTAGATAATTCACCCCTCCACTTT.

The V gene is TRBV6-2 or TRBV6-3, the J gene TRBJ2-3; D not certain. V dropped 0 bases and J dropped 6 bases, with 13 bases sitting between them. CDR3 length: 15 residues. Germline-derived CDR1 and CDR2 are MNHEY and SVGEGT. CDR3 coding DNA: TGTGCCAGCAGTTACTCGCCCCGGCAGGTGGATACGCAGTATTTT. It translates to CASSYSPRQVDTQYF.

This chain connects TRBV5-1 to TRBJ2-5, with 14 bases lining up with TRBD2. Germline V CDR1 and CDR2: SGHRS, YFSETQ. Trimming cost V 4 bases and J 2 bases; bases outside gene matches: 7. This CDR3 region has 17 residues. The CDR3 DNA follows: TGCGCCAGCAGCCAAGGACTAGCGGGGGGTGTACAAGAGACCCAGTACTTC. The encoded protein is CASSQGLAGGVQETQYF.

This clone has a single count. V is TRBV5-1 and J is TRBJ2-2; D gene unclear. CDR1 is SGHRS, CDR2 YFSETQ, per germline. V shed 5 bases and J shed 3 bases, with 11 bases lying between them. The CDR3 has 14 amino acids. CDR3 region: CASRAPTDTGELFF. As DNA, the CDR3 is TGCGCCAGCAGGGCCCCCACAGACACCGGGGAGCTGTTTTTT.

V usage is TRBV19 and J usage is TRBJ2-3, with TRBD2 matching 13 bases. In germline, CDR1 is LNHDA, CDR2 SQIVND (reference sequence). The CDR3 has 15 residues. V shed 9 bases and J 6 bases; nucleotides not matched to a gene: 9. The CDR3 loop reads CASGRTSGGPDTQYF. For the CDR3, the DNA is TGTGCCAGCGGCAGGACTAGCGGGGGTCCCGATACGCAGTATTTT.

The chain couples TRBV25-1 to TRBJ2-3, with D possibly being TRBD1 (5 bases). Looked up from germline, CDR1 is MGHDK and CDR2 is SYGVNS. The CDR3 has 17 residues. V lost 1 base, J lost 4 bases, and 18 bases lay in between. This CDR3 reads CASSELVAGWGADTQYF. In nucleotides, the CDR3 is TGTGCCAGCAGTGAATTAGTGGCAGGATGGGGCGCAGATACGCAGTATTTT.

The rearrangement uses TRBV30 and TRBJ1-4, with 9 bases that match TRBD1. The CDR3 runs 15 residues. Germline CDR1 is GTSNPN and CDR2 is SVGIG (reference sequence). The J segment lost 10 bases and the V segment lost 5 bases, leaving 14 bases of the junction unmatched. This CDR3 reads CAWHSPGTGLRKLFF. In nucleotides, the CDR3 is TGTGCCTGGCATAGCCCCGGGACAGGGTTGAGAAAACTGTTTTTT.